These 30 T cell receptor beta chains were sequenced from one sample in a study of blood T cell repertoires in COVID-19. Sequencing used immunoSEQ multiplex PCR; TCRdb keeps in-frame clones, though not all of them. Among over 200,000 clones, almost 90% were seen once, and the ten largest hold around 2.9%. Source material: peripheral blood. Every receptor here comes from a woman aged 55-69 years with acute or convalescent COVID-19.

The chain recombines TRBV6-6 with TRBJ1-4; a weak D match, TRBD1 (5 bases). The ends were cut back, 6 bases at V and 1 base at J, with 15 bases in the middle. CDR1 MNHNY and CDR2 SVGAGI come from the germline V gene (reference sequence). The CDR3 totals 16 residues. CDR3 nucleotide sequence: TGTGCCAGCAGATATCAGGCGGGGGTAACTAATGAAAAACTGTTTTTT. Translated: CASRYQAGVTNEKLFF.

The V call is TRBV11-2, the J call TRBJ2-7; 10 nucleotides match TRBD1. Germline assignment: CDR1 SGHAT and CDR2 FQNNGV. Unmatched junction bases numbered 7, after V lost 6 bases and J lost 2 bases. The CDR3 loop spans 15 amino acids. The CDR3 here is CASSPGTGVAYEQYF. In DNA form, the CDR3 reads TGTGCCAGCAGTCCCGGGACAGGGGTCGCCTACGAGCAGTACTTC.

J is TRBJ2-1 and V is TRBV6-5; 14 bases are a match to TRBD2. V gave up 4 bases and J gave up 12 bases; unmatched junction bases: 11. This CDR3 is 16 amino acids long. Germline V gene data show CDR1 as MNHEY and CDR2 as SVGAGI. CDR3: CASSSQTSGRVIGQFF. CDR3 DNA: TGTGCCAGCAGTTCGCAGACTAGCGGGAGGGTTATAGGGCAGTTCTTC.

The V call is TRBV7-9, the J call TRBJ1-1; 8 bases map to TRBD1. The length of the CDR3 is 14 residues. J gave up 8 bases and V 0 bases, and 5 bases lay outside the gene matches. Germline-derived CDR1 and CDR2 are SEHNR and FQNEAQ (reference sequence). In DNA, the CDR3 is TGTGCCAGCAGCTTAGCGTTAGGGGACAGGGAAGCTTTCTTT. Translated, it gives CASSLALGDREAFF. Supplemented by reference TRBV7-9 and TRBJ1-1, the full variable domain reads DTGVSQNPRHKITKRGQNVTFRCDPISEHNRLYWYRQTLGQGPEFLTYFQNEAQLEKSRLLSDRFSAERPKGSFSTLEIQRTEQGDSAMYLCASSLALGDREAFFGQGTRLTVV.

The chain links TRBV7-3 to TRBJ1-1, with a weak D call TRBD1 (5 bases). Germline V CDR1 and CDR2: SGHTA, FQGTGA. This CDR3 region has 13 residues. The V end lost 4 bases, the J end lost 11 bases, and 17 bases lay between the germline ends. The CDR3 is CASSSRVGELAFF. As DNA, the CDR3 is TGTGCCAGCAGCTCCAGGGTTGGTGAGTTGGCTTTCTTT. Drawing the rest from reference TRBV7-3 and TRBJ1-1, the complete variable domain is GAGVSQTPSNKVTEKGKYVELRCDPISGHTALYWYRQSLGQGPEFLIYFQGTGAADDSGLPNDRFFAVRPEGSVSTLKIQRTERGDSAVYLCASSSRVGELAFFGQGTRLTVV.

This clone was observed a single time. The chain joins TRBV3-1 (or the pseudogene TRBV3-2) to TRBJ1-3; 9 nucleotides match TRBD1. Unmatched junction bases numbered 14, after V lost 0 bases and J lost 5 bases. This CDR3 spans 19 amino acids. CDR1 is LGHDT, CDR2 YNNKEL, per germline (reference sequence). This chain's CDR3 is CASSQDLPGQGVFRNTIYF. As DNA, the CDR3 is TGTGCCAGCAGCCAAGATCTTCCGGGACAGGGTGTCTTTCGAAACACCATATATTTT.

DNA of the CDR3: TGTGCCAGCAGCGTAGGGAGCGGGGTAATCCAAGAGACCCAGTACTTC. Translated: CASSVGSGVIQETQYF. The gene calls are TRBV9 and TRBJ2-5; 7 bases map to TRBD2. The CDR3 totals 16 residues. The germline V gene has CDR1 SGDLS and CDR2 YYNGEE. Trimming cost V 0 bases and J 1 base; bases outside gene matches: 6.

The gene calls are TRBV7-3 and TRBJ1-2, with TRBD1 matching over 12 bases. Germline V gene lookup returns CDR1 SGHTA and CDR2 FQGTGA. J was trimmed by 8 bases and V by 4 bases; bases with no gene match: 14. The CDR3 has 17 residues. In DNA, the CDR3 is TGTGCCAGCAGCTCTACGTCCGGGACAGGGGGCAGATGGGGCTACACCTTC. Translating it yields CASSSTSGTGGRWGYTF.

This chain connects TRBV7-9 to TRBJ1-4; D ambiguous. The V and J ends lost 2 bases and 13 bases respectively, with 11 bases between them. CDR3 length: 12 residues. Germline V gene sequence: CDR1 SEHNR, CDR2 FQNEAQ (reference sequence). Here the CDR3 DNA reads TGTGCCAGCAGCTTACACCCGGAGGGACTGTTTTTT. This sequence encodes CASSLHPEGLFF.

The chain couples TRBV12-3 or TRBV12-4 to TRBJ2-3; possibly TRBD2 for D (5 bases). Trimming pared 3 bases from V and 3 bases from J, leaving 7 bases between. The CDR3 length is 13 residues. As DNA, the CDR3 is TGTGCCAGCAGTTTCCGGGGAACAGATACGCAGTATTTT. Encoded protein: CASSFRGTDTQYF.

This sequence joins TRBV18 and TRBJ2-7, with D unclear. This CDR3 is 16 amino acids long. Trimming shortened V by 2 bases and J by 1 base, and 15 bases separated the two germline ends. Germline V lookup: CDR1 KGHSH, CDR2 LQKENI. As DNA, the CDR3 is TGTGCCAGCTCACCAATCGTCGGGTCCTATTCCTACGAGCAGTACTTC. It encodes CASSPIVGSYSYEQYF.

The chain has TRBV7-2 and TRBJ2-2; TRBD1 aligns across 10 bases. J was trimmed by 4 bases and V by 1 base; bases with no gene match: 3. Germline V lookup: CDR1 SGHTA, CDR2 FQGNSA. This CDR3 is built from 16 residues. The CDR3 nucleotides are TGTGCCAGCAGCTTAGGGAGGACAGGGGGCACCGGGGAGCTGTTTTTT. Amino acid sequence: CASSLGRTGGTGELFF.

This clone turned up a few times. The chain recombines TRBV30 with TRBJ1-2; D is ambiguous. The CDR3 loop spans 14 amino acids. V was clipped by 3 bases and J by 2 bases, with 13 bases between them. Germline V gene data show CDR1 as GTSNPN and CDR2 as SVGIG (reference sequence). The CDR3 region has the DNA TGTGCCTGGAGACAAACGGGAGGGAACTATGGCTACACCTTC. This gives the protein CAWRQTGGNYGYTF.

The chain carries TRBV7-2 and TRBJ1-4, with 9 bases aligning to TRBD1. The CDR3 runs 15 residues. V gave up 5 bases and J gave up 7 bases; unmatched junction bases: 8. Germline V CDR1 and CDR2: SGHTA, FQGNSA. This CDR3 reads CASSQWDRDAEKLFF. CDR3 DNA sequence: TGTGCCAGCAGCCAGTGGGACAGGGACGCTGAAAAACTGTTTTTT.

The rearrangement joins TRBV18 to TRBJ1-5; the D is unclear. This CDR3 has 13 amino acids. The V end was cut by 6 bases, the J end by 3 bases, with 9 bases between. The germline gives CDR1 KGHSH, CDR2 LQKENI. CDR3 in amino acids: CASSTNSNQPQHF. In nucleotides, the CDR3 is TGTGCCAGCTCCACAAATTCCAATCAGCCCCAGCATTTT.

About this clone: Other DNA sequences from this sample encode an identical CDR3 as well. This sequence joins TRBV7-8 and TRBJ2-7; 10 positions match TRBD2. The germline V gene has CDR1 SGHVS and CDR2 FQNEAQ. This CDR3 is built from 13 residues. V was pared by 5 bases and J by 3 bases, with 1 base of the junction left unmatched. The CDR3 spells CASSRTSGYEQYF. The CDR3 nucleotides read TGTGCCAGCAGCCGGACTAGCGGCTACGAGCAGTACTTC.

The chain links TRBV10-1 to TRBJ1-3; the D is unclear. The V and J ends lost 0 bases and 7 bases respectively, with 10 bases between them. From germline, CDR1 is WNHNN and CDR2 SYGVQD (reference sequence). The CDR3 spans 14 residues. In DNA, the CDR3 is TGCGCCAGCAGTGAGTCTTACAGCGGGAACACCATATATTTT. Its protein is CASSESYSGNTIYF.

This sequence joins TRBV7-9 and TRBJ2-7; 7 bases align to TRBD2. Germline V CDR1 and CDR2: SEHNR, FQNEAQ (reference sequence). The CDR3 is 13 residues long. Trimming cost V 3 bases and J 3 bases; bases outside gene matches: 2. CDR3 DNA: TGTGCCAGCAGCTTGGGGACTATCTACGAGCAGTACTTC. Protein sequence: CASSLGTIYEQYF.

The rearrangement uses TRBV19 and TRBJ1-5, with 9 positions matching TRBD1. This CDR3 region has 17 residues. Germline V gives CDR1 LNHDA, CDR2 SQIVND (reference sequence). V shed 7 bases and J 0 bases; nucleotides not matched to a gene: 10. This CDR3 is CASTQDRGGYSNQPQHF. CDR3 sequence (DNA): TGTGCCAGTACCCAGGACAGGGGCGGTTATAGCAATCAGCCCCAGCATTTT.

J is TRBJ2-1 and V is TRBV3-1 (or the pseudogene TRBV3-2); TRBD2 matches at 8 bases. CDR3 length: 16 amino acids. The germline CDR1 and CDR2 sequences are LGHDT and YNNKEL (reference sequence). After removal of 1 base from V and 4 bases from J, the junction contained 6 bases not matched to a gene. The CDR3 coding sequence is TGTGCCAGCAGCCAAGTGACTAGCGTGCAGTACAATGAGCAGTTCTTC. This sequence encodes CASSQVTSVQYNEQFF.

The chain is built from TRBV28 and TRBJ1-5; D is uncertain. With 6 bases removed from V and 2 bases from J, the gap between germline ends came to 8 bases. This CDR3 is built from 13 residues. The germline gives CDR1 MDHEN, CDR2 SYDVKM. CDR3 nucleotides: TGTGCCAGCAGCACGCAGGGCAATCAGCCCCAGCATTTT. Protein sequence: CASSTQGNQPQHF.

This clone was seen a handful of times. The rearrangement joins TRBV28 to TRBJ1-1; D ambiguous. From germline, CDR1 is MDHEN and CDR2 SYDVKM. The germline V and J ends were trimmed by 3 bases and 5 bases, with 19 bases remaining between them. CDR3 length equals 16 residues. The CDR3 loop is CASSLEPTGGRTEAFF. CDR3 bases: TGTGCCAGCAGTTTGGAGCCCACGGGAGGAAGGACTGAAGCTTTCTTT.

The V call is TRBV19, the J call TRBJ1-1, with D possibly matching TRBD1 (5 bases). Germline lookup yields CDR1 LNHDA and CDR2 SQIVND (reference sequence). There are 16 residues in the CDR3. V lost 4 bases and J lost 3, with 18 bases in between. The CDR3 DNA is TGTGCCAGTAGTAGACCTGGGGGGAGTAAGGACACTGAAGCTTTCTTT. This codes for CASSRPGGSKDTEAFF.

The gene calls are TRBV15 and TRBJ2-6; D not certain. CDR3 size: 17 residues. Germline assignment: CDR1 LNHNV and CDR2 YYDKDF (reference sequence). V lost 2 bases, J lost 0 bases, and 11 bases lay in between. CDR3 DNA: TGTGCCACCAGCAGATTCGGAACGGGCTCTGGGGCCAACGTCCTGACTTTC. Translating gives CATSRFGTGSGANVLTF.

In DNA, the CDR3 is TGTGCCAGCAGCGTAGCCTCGGGTAAAGGAGGTTCACCCCTCCACTTT. Its translation is CASSVASGKGGSPLHF. The chain carries TRBV9 and TRBJ1-6; D not certain. CDR3 length: 16 residues. Trimming took off 0 bases at V and 9 bases at J, with 16 bases between the two ends. Germline V gene sequence: CDR1 SGDLS, CDR2 YYNGEE.

The chain uses TRBV28 and TRBJ1-2; D not certain. The CDR3 totals 14 residues. Germline V gene sequence: CDR1 MDHEN, CDR2 SYDVKM. V lost 4 bases and J 8 bases, leaving 17 bases between the germline ends. DNA for the CDR3: TGTGCCAGCAGTTCCCCCCCAACGGGGAGCGGCTACACCTTC. This translates into CASSSPPTGSGYTF.

The chain recombines TRBV29-1 with TRBJ2-2; 7 bases match TRBD1. V shed 3 bases and J 5 bases; nucleotides not matched to a gene: 6. The CDR3 totals 14 residues. Germline CDR1 SQVTM, CDR2 ANQGSEA. The CDR3 nucleotides are TGCAGCGTTGATAAGGGGGCGCGAACCGGGGAGCTGTTTTTT. This sequence encodes CSVDKGARTGELFF.

The chain links TRBV28 to TRBJ1-1; 7 bases match TRBD1. CDR1 and CDR2 (germline): MDHEN, SYDVKM. The length of the CDR3 is 11 residues. The V gene end was trimmed by 3 bases and the J gene end by 11 bases; junction bases not matched to a gene: 3. Here the CDR3 DNA reads TGTGCCAGCAGTTTCAGGGGGATGGCTTTCTTT. This sequence encodes CASSFRGMAFF.

The chain combines TRBV11-2 with TRBJ1-3; perhaps TRBD1 as D (5 bases). Germline CDR1 SGHAT, CDR2 FQNNGV. V was trimmed by 1 base and J by 2 bases, leaving 6 bases between them. The CDR3 runs to 14 residues. CDR3 region: CASSLGRAGNTIYF. For the CDR3, the DNA is TGTGCCAGCAGCTTAGGCAGGGCTGGAAACACCATATATTTT.

This chain uses TRBV2 with TRBJ1-5; D perhaps matches TRBD1 (6 bases). The CDR3 sequence is 18 residues long. CDR1 is SNHLY, CDR2 FYNNEI, per germline. The germline V and J ends were trimmed by 4 bases and 0 bases, with 19 bases remaining between them. The CDR3 spells CASSAIRHRAGSNQPQHF. As DNA, the CDR3 is TGTGCCAGCAGTGCGATCCGTCACAGGGCAGGTAGCAATCAGCCCCAGCATTTT.